A selection of T cell receptor beta chains follows, all from one sample in a study of response to subunit inactivated influenza vaccine. From the RT-PCR reads, TCRdb called clonotypes with MiXCR, one entry per CDR3 protein. This sample yields 590,000 or so distinct CDR3 sequences, of which about 14% are seen a single time; 6% to 9.5% belongs to the top ten. The sample in question was PBMCs from blood, obtained less than 15 days before vaccination. The receptors originated from a man aged 50 or older who received an inactivated influenza vaccine. Each CDR3 is given with its conserved first and last residue. The D gene is left open where the match is weak. Part of the rows lack a size; the others show once, few, many or a class for expanded clones.

TRBV4-3	TRBD2	many	TRBJ2-1	CASSQGLAGHNEQFF	TGCGCCAGCAGCCAAGGACTAGCCGGTCACAATGAGCAGTTCTTC
TRBV7-9	-	-	TRBJ2-1	CASSPFSRVARPNEQFF	TGTGCCAGCAGCCCTTTTTCGCGGGTAGCGAGGCCCAATGAGCAGTTCTTC
TRBV12-3/TRBV12-4	TRBD1	few	TRBJ2-6	CASSSGTGVGANVLTF	TGTGCCAGCAGTTCGGGAACAGGGGTTGGGGCCAACGTCCTGACTTTC
TRBV7-2	-	few	TRBJ2-1	CASSFTVRGNNEQFF	TGTGCCAGCAGCTTTACGGTCAGGGGAAACAATGAGCAGTTCTTC
TRBV30	-	-	TRBJ2-5	CAWSGGSETQYF	TGTGCCTGGAGTGGTGGATCGGAGACCCAGTACTTC
TRBV10-3	-	few	TRBJ1-2	CAIGQINYGYTF	TGTGCCATCGGACAAATTAACTATGGCTACACCTTC
TRBV20-1	TRBD2	many	TRBJ2-7	CSARGLAGEQYF	TGCAGTGCTAGGGGACTAGCGGGCGAGCAGTACTTC
TRBV7-2	-	few	TRBJ2-7	CASSLVSPAGQYF	TGTGCCAGCAGCTTAGTGAGCCCTGCCGGGCAGTACTTC
TRBV29-1	-	-	TRBJ1-2	CSVEGQTYGYTF	TGCAGCGTTGAGGGCCAGACCTATGGCTACACCTTC
TRBV29-1	TRBD2	-	TRBJ2-1	CSVEVLAGAVEQFF	TGCAGCGTTGAAGTCCTAGCGGGAGCGGTTGAGCAGTTCTTC
TRBV28	-	many	TRBJ1-2	CAIQTVSNYGYTF	TGTGCCATCCAGACGGTGAGCAACTATGGCTACACCTTC
TRBV7-9	-	-	TRBJ1-4	CASSLGWPNEKLFF	TGTGCCAGCAGCCTAGGTTGGCCTAATGAAAAACTGTTTTTT
TRBV20-1	-	few	TRBJ2-2	CSASRPENTGELFF	TGCAGTGCTAGTCGTCCGGAAAACACCGGGGAGCTGTTTTTT
TRBV6-1	TRBD1	-	TRBJ1-4	CASSPFPGQTLELFF	TGTGCCAGCAGTCCCTTCCCGGGACAGACCCTCGAACTGTTTTTT
TRBV28	TRBD2	few	TRBJ2-7	CASSPPGLASSYEQYF	TGTGCCAGCAGTCCTCCGGGACTAGCGTCCTCCTACGAGCAGTACTTC
TRBV29-1	TRBD2	many	TRBJ2-2	CSGGGNTGELFF	TGCAGCGGCGGGGGGAACACCGGGGAGCTGTTTTTT
TRBV20-1	TRBD1	few	TRBJ1-2	CSAGRQGRGYGYTF	TGCAGTGCTGGCCGACAGGGGAGGGGCTATGGCTACACCTTC
TRBV27	-	-	TRBJ2-6	CASRSHSLPGANVLTF	TGTGCCAGCAGATCGCACAGCCTCCCTGGGGCCAACGTCCTGACTTTC
TRBV15	-	-	TRBJ2-2	CATSRDHNTGELFF	TGTGCCACCAGCAGAGATCATAACACCGGGGAGCTGTTTTTT
TRBV12-3/TRBV12-4	-	many	TRBJ2-1	CASSLYNYEQFF	TGTGCCAGCAGTTTGTACAACTATGAGCAGTTCTTC
TRBV20-1	-	many	TRBJ2-4	CSGLDLSKNIQYF	TGCAGTGGGCTAGACTTGTCCAAAAACATTCAGTACTTC
TRBV9	-	-	TRBJ2-1	CASSPEGRKDEQFF	TGTGCCAGCAGCCCCGAGGGGCGGAAAGATGAGCAGTTCTTC
TRBV2	-	few	TRBJ2-1	CASRTLTAYNEQFF	TGTGCCAGCAGGACCCTAACCGCCTACAATGAGCAGTTCTTC
TRBV20-1	-	few	TRBJ2-7	CSATRQGLSYEQYF	TGCAGTGCAACCCGCCAGGGGCTATCCTACGAGCAGTACTTC
TRBV15	-	-	TRBJ2-7	CATSRDGASYEQYF	TGTGCCACCAGCAGAGACGGCGCTTCCTACGAGCAGTACTTC
TRBV20-1	-	-	TRBJ2-2	CSANRDGNTGELFF	TGCAGTGCAAACCGGGACGGGAACACCGGGGAGCTGTTTTTT
TRBV11-1	-	few	TRBJ2-7	CASSTWKNAPMVPYEQYF	TGTGCCAGCAGCACCTGGAAAAACGCCCCCATGGTGCCCTACGAGCAGTACTTC
TRBV10-3	-	-	TRBJ2-3	CAIQSSYTDTQYF	TGTGCCATACAGAGTAGTTACACAGATACGCAGTATTTT
TRBV5-1	TRBD2	-	TRBJ2-4	CASSSGTSGAQNIQYF	TGCGCCAGCAGCTCGGGGACTAGCGGGGCACAAAACATTCAGTACTTC
TRBV6-2/TRBV6-3	-	-	TRBJ2-3	CASSWRRTTDTQYF	TGTGCCAGCAGTTGGCGCCGGACGACGGATACGCAGTATTTT
TRBV2	-	-	TRBJ1-1	CASTGTLEAFF	TGTGCCAGCACCGGGACGCTAGAAGCTTTCTTT
TRBV7-2	-	-	TRBJ1-2	CASSFPGDNYGYTF	TGTGCCAGCAGCTTCCCAGGAGATAACTATGGCTACACCTTC
TRBV4-2	TRBD1	-	TRBJ1-1	CASSRGQGMNTEAFF	TGTGCCAGCAGCCGAGGACAGGGTATGAACACTGAAGCTTTCTTT
TRBV5-1	TRBD2	-	TRBJ2-5	CASKTSGLANVETQYF	TGCGCCAGCAAAACTTCGGGACTAGCGAACGTGGAGACCCAGTACTTC
TRBV5-1	TRBD2	many	TRBJ2-3	CASLGRESGTDTQYF	TGCGCCAGCTTGGGGCGGGAGAGCGGGACAGATACGCAGTATTTT
TRBV11-2	-	few	TRBJ2-3	CASSLVGDAQYF	TGTGCCAGCAGCTTAGTAGGGGACGCGCAGTATTTT
TRBV9	-	-	TRBJ2-5	CASSVSPVQETQYF	TGTGCCAGCAGCGTAAGTCCAGTACAAGAGACCCAGTACTTC
TRBV29-1	TRBD1	-	TRBJ2-1	CSVDRDRETEQFF	TGCAGCGTTGATCGGGACAGGGAGACTGAGCAGTTCTTC
TRBV9	-	once	TRBJ2-2	CTSSGSGLNTGELFF	TGTACCAGCAGCGGAAGCGGGTTGAACACCGGGGAGCTGTTTTTT
TRBV20-1	-	-	TRBJ2-3	CSARDLLSTDTQYF	TGCAGTGCTAGGGATCTCCTAAGCACAGATACGCAGTATTTT
TRBV28	TRBD2	few	TRBJ2-1	CASSLGLAGVDNEQFF	TGTGCCAGCAGTCTCGGACTAGCGGGGGTAGACAATGAGCAGTTCTTC
TRBV20-1	TRBD2	many	TRBJ2-4	CSARAGVVYSGLKNIQYF	TGCAGTGCAAGGGCGGGGGTGGTGTACAGCGGCCTCAAAAACATTCAGTACTTC
TRBV2	-	few	TRBJ2-5	CARSLDSQETQYF	TGTGCCAGATCACTGGACAGCCAAGAGACCCAGTACTTC
TRBV12-3/TRBV12-4	-	few	TRBJ1-2	CASTRTRSHGYTF	TGTGCCAGCACTAGGACCAGGTCCCATGGCTACACCTTC
TRBV28	-	-	TRBJ2-3	CASCIVGDTQYF	TGTGCCAGCTGTATTGTAGGAGATACGCAGTATTTT
TRBV12-3/TRBV12-4	TRBD2	-	TRBJ2-3	CASSLSGEGRTQYF	TGTGCCAGCAGTTTATCCGGGGAGGGAAGAACGCAGTATTTT
TRBV27	-	many	TRBJ2-3	CASSFVGVTSTDTQYF	TGTGCCAGCAGTTTCGTTGGAGTTACTAGCACAGATACGCAGTATTTT
TRBV5-6	-	many	TRBJ1-1	CASSLATEAFF	TGTGCCAGCAGCTTGGCCACTGAAGCTTTCTTT
TRBV3-1	TRBD2	-	TRBJ2-7	CASRKSAGGLSYEQYF	TGTGCCAGCAGAAAGTCCGCGGGAGGACTATCCTACGAGCAGTACTTC
TRBV10-3	-	few	TRBJ2-7	CAISGGTYEQYF	TGTGCCATCAGTGGTGGGACCTACGAGCAGTACTTC